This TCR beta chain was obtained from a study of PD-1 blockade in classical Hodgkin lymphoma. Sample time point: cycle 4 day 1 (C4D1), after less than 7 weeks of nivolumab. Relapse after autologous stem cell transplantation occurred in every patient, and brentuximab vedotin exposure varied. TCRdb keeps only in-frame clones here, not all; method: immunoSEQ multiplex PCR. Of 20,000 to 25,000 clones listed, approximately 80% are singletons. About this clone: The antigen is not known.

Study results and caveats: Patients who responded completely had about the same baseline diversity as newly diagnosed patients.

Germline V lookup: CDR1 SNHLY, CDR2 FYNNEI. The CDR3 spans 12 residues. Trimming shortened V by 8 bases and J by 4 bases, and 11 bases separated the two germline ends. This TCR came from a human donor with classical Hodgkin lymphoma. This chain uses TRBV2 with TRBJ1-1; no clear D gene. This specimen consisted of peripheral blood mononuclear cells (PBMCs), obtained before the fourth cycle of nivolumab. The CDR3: CASDRRGTEAFF. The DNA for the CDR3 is TGTGCCAGCGATCGGCGGGGCACTGAAGCTTTCTTT.